This entry lists 10 T cell receptor beta chains sequenced from one sample in a study of response to subunit inactivated influenza vaccine. Each CDR3 protein gets one entry after TCRdb re-called the RT-PCR reads with MiXCR. The repertoire holds 500,000 to 650,000 distinct CDR3 sequences, roughly 8.2% seen once, with roughly 13% in the top ten. This sample comprised PBMCs from blood, obtained roughly 24 months after vaccination. The source of these receptors is a man aged 50 to 69 who received an inactivated influenza vaccine.

The V gene is TRBV24-1, the J gene TRBJ2-7, with TRBD2 identical over 7 bases. The germline CDR1 and CDR2 sequences are KGHDR and SFDVKD. The CDR3 is made up of 13 amino acids. V lost 6 bases, J lost 2 bases, and 3 bases stayed unmatched. The chain's CDR3 is CATSSGTTYEQYF. The CDR3 DNA sequence: TGTGCCACCAGTAGCGGGACCACCTACGAGCAGTACTTC.

In this sample, this clonotype turned up many times. The chain is built from TRBV2 and TRBJ1-5, with a tentative D call TRBD1 (5 bases). Germline assignment: CDR1 SNHLY and CDR2 FYNNEI. CDR3 size: 14 residues. Trimming shortened V by 7 bases and J by 7 bases, and 17 bases separated the two germline ends. The CDR3 reads CASIASWGSQPQHF. The CDR3 region has the DNA TGTGCCAGCATCGCCTCCTGGGGCAGCCAGCCCCAGCATTTT.

This clonotype has more than one count but fewer than ten. The chain uses TRBV3-1 and TRBJ2-3, with 12 bases lining up with TRBD2. Germline V gene lookup returns CDR1 LGHDT and CDR2 YNNKEL (reference sequence). After removal of 5 bases from V and 2 bases from J, the junction contained 5 bases not matched to a gene. The CDR3 consists of 16 residues. CDR3 sequence: CASSKRLAGATDTQYF. The CDR3 coding sequence is TGTGCCAGCAGCAAGCGACTAGCGGGAGCCACAGATACGCAGTATTTT.

This clonotype was detected a few times. J is TRBJ2-7 and V is TRBV5-1; the D gene is possibly TRBD2 (6 bases). The V end was cut by 4 bases, the J end by 1 base, with 15 bases between. This CDR3 comprises 15 residues. Germline V gives CDR1 SGHRS, CDR2 YFSETQ. CDR3 in amino acids: CASSGRDFPSYEQYF. The CDR3 region has the DNA TGCGCCAGCAGCGGCCGGGACTTTCCATCCTACGAGCAGTACTTC.

The rearrangement joins TRBV3-1 to TRBJ2-2; the D is unclear. V was cut by 1 base and J by 7 bases, with 10 bases left in between. This CDR3 is 14 amino acids long. CDR1 and CDR2 from the germline V gene are LGHDT and YNNKEL (reference sequence). The CDR3 DNA is TGTGCCAGCAGCCAAGGCTACTCTAGCGGGGAGCTGTTTTTT. Translating it yields CASSQGYSSGELFF.

This rearrangement joins TRBV4-2 to TRBJ1-3, with a tentative D call TRBD1 (5 bases). Germline values: CDR1 LGHNA, CDR2 YNFKEQ. The V and J ends lost 5 bases and 0 bases respectively, with 14 bases between them. The CDR3 loop spans 16 amino acids. The CDR3 loop reads CASSEKKGFSGNTIYF. Here the CDR3 DNA reads TGTGCCAGCAGCGAAAAAAAGGGGTTCTCTGGAAACACCATATATTTT.

Only a few counts were recorded for this clonotype. The chain has TRBV19 and TRBJ2-3; TRBD2 is a possible D gene (7 bases). Germline assignment: CDR1 LNHDA and CDR2 SQIVND (reference sequence). This CDR3 region has 15 residues. Deletions cut 4 bases from V and 6 bases from J, with 17 bases between. The chain's CDR3 is CASSSRGAPRDTQYF. Here the CDR3 DNA reads TGTGCCAGTAGTAGTCGGGGGGCCCCCCGGGATACGCAGTATTTT.

This clonotype showed up many times. The chain carries TRBV20-1 and TRBJ2-1; D is undetermined. Germline V gives CDR1 DFQATT, CDR2 SNEGSKA (reference sequence). The CDR3 is made up of 11 amino acids. Between the trimmed V and J ends, which lost 6 bases and 4 bases, there was a span of 7 bases. The CDR3 loop reads CSANDYNEQFF. The CDR3, as DNA: TGCAGTGCGAACGATTACAATGAGCAGTTCTTC.

J is TRBJ2-5 and V is TRBV28, with TRBD2 identical over 11 bases. Germline loops: CDR1 MDHEN, CDR2 SYDVKM. V dropped 5 bases and J dropped 2; count of bases not matched to a gene: 4. This CDR3 has 15 residues. The CDR3 loop reads CASSRLAGIQETQYF. CDR3 nucleotide sequence: TGTGCCAGCAGTCGACTAGCGGGAATTCAAGAGACCCAGTACTTC. The full variable domain, completed using reference TRBV28 and TRBJ2-5, is DVKVTQSSRYLVKRTGEKVFLECVQDMDHENMFWYRQDPGLGLRLIYFSYDVKMKEKGDIPEGYSVSREKKERFSLILESASTNQTSMYLCASSRLAGIQETQYFGPGTRLLVL.

The table lists this clonotype with a few counts. CDR3 bases: TGTGCCAGCAGTGAATCTTACCCCGGGACTAGCAGCTCCTACGAGCAGTACTTC. Translated, it gives CASSESYPGTSSSYEQYF. J is TRBJ2-7 and V is TRBV25-1; 9 nucleotides match TRBD2. V gave up 1 base and J gave up 0 bases; unmatched junction bases: 10. This CDR3 has 18 amino acids. Germline V gives CDR1 MGHDK, CDR2 SYGVNS.